The clone carrying this T cell receptor (beta chain) occurred many times. What it binds is not known. The source of the sample is a study of T cells in Graves' hyperthyroidism and ophthalmopathy. Study in general: Specimen type is peripheral blood, collected at initial diagnosis prior to any treatment.

RNA transcripts gave rise to amplified TCR beta CDR3 regions. In the first-round RT-PCR of the TCR CDR3, the HTBI primer set was used. From the multiplex PCR reads, TCRdb called clonotypes with MiXCR, one entry per CDR3 protein. The top ten clones hold 11% to 15% of a sample with fewer than 650,000 distinct CDR3 sequences, 12% to 15% of them seen once. V gave up 6 bases and J gave up 2 bases, with 10 bases separating them. This CDR3 comprises 13 residues. General study results and limits: A model of 13 V-J features distinguished ophthalmopathy from stable hyperthyroidism.

The study left out patients who had uncontrolled infection, other autoimmune disease, pregnancy or lactation. This TCR was sampled from a middle-aged woman with Graves' hyperthyroidism. Sequencing input: blood. This rearrangement joins TRBV12-3 or TRBV12-4 to TRBJ1-2; D perhaps matches TRBD1 (5 bases). Here the CDR3 reads CASRPDSNYGYTF. The CDR3 DNA follows: TGTGCCAGCAGACCAGACAGCAACTATGGCTACACCTTC.